This passage covers 27 T cell receptor beta chains from one sample sequenced in a study of T cell repertoires in cytomegalovirus infection (dated 2019 in TCRdb). The sequencer was an Illumina HiSeq 1500. In-frame beta chains were kept once TCRdb had trimmed the public reads at Q25 with fastp and called clones with MiXCR. When rows share a CDR3 protein, they turn into one entry using the most common DNA and genes. Recorded for this sample are 100,000 to 150,000 distinct CDR3 sequences; more than 20% of them occurred a single time. The ten biggest clones cover approximately 35% of the sample. For these receptors, no antigen is known. The specimen sequenced was PBMCs, sequenced either directly or after in vitro stimulation (not recorded which). All receptors come from a human donor in good health (CMV status not recorded). Some clones in this sample may be carry-over from other donors' samples.

The chain is built from TRBV6-5 and TRBJ2-7; 7 bases are a match to TRBD2. The length of the CDR3 is 15 residues. Germline V CDR1 and CDR2: MNHEY, SVGAGI. Trimming removed 5 bases from V and 6 bases from J; junction bases left unmatched: 13. The CDR3 DNA reads TGTGCCAGCAGTCCAGCACTTTCTAGCGGCGGCGAGCAGTACGTC. It encodes CASSPALSSGGEQYV.

This rearrangement joins TRBV7-3 to TRBJ1-2; TRBD1 agrees at 8 bases. The CDR3 length is 13 residues. Per the germline V gene, CDR1 is SGHTA and CDR2 is FQGTGA. V shed 2 bases and J 8 bases; nucleotides not matched to a gene: 4. This CDR3 is CASSLQGARGYTF. CDR3 nucleotides: TGTGCCAGCAGCTTACAGGGGGCAAGGGGCTACACCTTC.

V usage is TRBV4-2 and J usage is TRBJ1-5, with unresolved D. The CDR3 is 15 amino acids. CDR1 and CDR2 from the germline V gene are LGHNA and YNFKEQ. The ends were cut back, 4 bases at V and 2 bases at J, with 12 bases in the middle. The CDR3 here is CASSRRAEGNQPQHF. The CDR3 DNA reads as TGTGCCAGCAGCCGACGGGCCGAGGGCAATCAGCCCCAGCATTTT.

This chain joins TRBV6-2 or TRBV6-3 and TRBJ2-7; D may be TRBD2 (5 bases). CDR1 is MNHEY, CDR2 SVGEGT, per germline. Trimming removed 5 bases from V and 3 bases from J, with 11 bases in between. This CDR3 region has 13 residues. The DNA for the CDR3 is TGTGCCAGCAGTCCTCAAGGGAGCTACGAGCAGTACTTC. Amino acid sequence: CASSPQGSYEQYF.

The chain links TRBV10-3 to TRBJ2-3; D may be TRBD1 (6 bases). CDR1 and CDR2 (germline): ENHRY, SYGVKD. The CDR3 runs to 12 residues. The V and J ends lost 6 bases and 6 bases respectively, with 10 bases between them. The CDR3 spells CAIRGQGDTQYF. The CDR3 nucleotides are TGTGCCATCAGGGGTCAGGGGGATACGCAGTATTTT.

The V call is TRBV5-1, the J call TRBJ1-1; D unresolved. CDR1 is SGHRS and CDR2 is YFSETQ in the germline V gene. Trimming cost V 6 bases and J 0 bases, with 15 bases left between them. There are 15 residues in the CDR3. CDR3 region: CASKPGPRLNTEAFF. CDR3 DNA sequence: TGCGCCAGCAAACCGGGCCCACGTTTGAACACTGAAGCTTTCTTT.

J is TRBJ2-1 and V is TRBV11-3; the match to TRBD2 covers 16 bases. The CDR3 is made up of 19 amino acids. Germline CDR1 and CDR2: SGHNT and YENEEA. With V trimmed by 2 bases and J by 4 bases, 8 bases remained unmatched. CDR3 in amino acids: CASSLSGLAGGSRYNEQFF. The DNA for the CDR3 is TGTGCCAGCAGCTTATCGGGACTAGCGGGAGGGTCCCGATACAATGAGCAGTTCTTC.

This chain joins TRBV12-3 or TRBV12-4 and TRBJ2-6; D ambiguous. This CDR3 spans 17 amino acids. The V gene lost 0 bases and the J gene lost 0 bases, with 9 bases spanning the gap. The CDR3 bases are TGTGCCAGCAGTTTAGCCCTAACAGACTCTGGGGCCAACGTCCTGACTTTC. As protein: CASSLALTDSGANVLTF.

This clonotype has more than one count but fewer than ten. The chain joins TRBV6-2 or TRBV6-3 to TRBJ2-1; possible D gene TRBD2, 5 bases. Per the germline V gene, CDR1 is MNHEY and CDR2 is SVGEGT. The length of the CDR3 is 14 residues. V lost 1 base and J lost 8, with 12 bases in between. The CDR3 nucleotides read TGTGCCAGCAGTTACTTGGGAGTGGTCGATGAGCAGTTCTTC. Amino acids: CASSYLGVVDEQFF.

V and J are TRBV19 and TRBJ1-5; D is possibly TRBD1 (5 bases). The V gene's germline CDR1 is LNHDA and CDR2 SQIVND (reference sequence). V lost 7 bases and J 3 bases, leaving 19 bases between the germline ends. The CDR3 is 16 amino acids. This CDR3 is CASNNPPGSNNQPQHF. In nucleotides, the CDR3 is TGTGCCAGTAATAACCCTCCAGGGAGCAACAATCAGCCCCAGCATTTT. Looking up the rest from reference TRBV19 and TRBJ1-5 gives the full variable domain: DGGITQSPKYLFRKEGQNVTLSCEQNLNHDAMYWYRQDPGQGLRLIYYSQIVNDFQKGDIAEGYSVSREKKESFPLTVTSAQKNPTAFYLCASNNPPGSNNQPQHFGDGTRLSIL.

This clonotype has at least ten counts. V usage is TRBV7-2 and J usage is TRBJ2-7; TRBD2 matches 15 bases. CDR3 length: 15 residues. The V gene end was trimmed by 5 bases and the J gene end by 3 bases; junction bases not matched to a gene: 2. The germline V gene has CDR1 SGHTA and CDR2 FQGNSA. In DNA form, the CDR3 reads TGTGCCAGCAGCGTGGGACTAGCGGGAGGCTACGAGCAGTACGTC. It yields the protein CASSVGLAGGYEQYV.

The chain combines TRBV7-2 with TRBJ2-3, with TRBD1 matching 10 bases. V gave up 5 bases and J gave up 4 bases; unmatched junction bases: 3. Germline loops: CDR1 SGHTA, CDR2 FQGNSA. The CDR3 extends over 14 amino acids. CDR3 bases: TGTGCCAGCAGCACAGGGACAGGGGCAGATACGCAGTATTTT. Its protein is CASSTGTGADTQYF.

This clonotype was counted between two and nine times. The chain couples TRBV28 to TRBJ2-7, with D perhaps matching TRBD1 or TRBD2 (5 bases each). This CDR3 region has 12 residues. Deletions cut 10 bases from V and 5 bases from J, with 15 bases between. Germline CDR1 is MDHEN and CDR2 is SYDVKM. The CDR3 here is CANLMGVDEQYF. The CDR3 DNA follows: TGTGCCAACCTAATGGGGGTGGACGAGCAGTACTTC.

The rearrangement joins TRBV7-6 to TRBJ2-7; the D gene could be TRBD1 or TRBD2 (6 bases each). CDR1 is SGHVS, CDR2 FNYEAQ, per germline. Trimming cost V 1 base and J 5 bases, with 9 bases left between them. The length of the CDR3 is 13 residues. The CDR3 region has the DNA TGTGCCAGCAGCTTAGGCGGGACACACGAGCAGTACGTC. It yields the protein CASSLGGTHEQYV.

This chain connects TRBV6-2 or TRBV6-3 to TRBJ1-5, with 7 nucleotides matching TRBD1. V was clipped by 5 bases and J by 4 bases; unmatched bases: 11. Germline-derived CDR1 and CDR2 are MNHEY and SVGEGT. The CDR3 is 16 amino acids. CDR3 nucleotides: TGTGCCAGCAGTACGAACCAGGGGGTATGGAATCAGCCCCAGCATTTT. Translating it yields CASSTNQGVWNQPQHF.

V is TRBV28 and J is TRBJ1-1; unclear D gene. Germline lookup yields CDR1 MDHEN and CDR2 SYDVKM. The CDR3 totals 11 residues. V gave up 5 bases and J gave up 7 bases, with 8 bases separating them. The CDR3 bases are TGTGCCAGCAGTGGAGCGGGTGAAGCTTTCTTT. This sequence encodes CASSGAGEAFF.

The CDR3 region is CASSSSGRGDYNEQFF. As DNA, the CDR3 is TGTGCCAGCAGTTCTAGCGGGAGGGGAGACTACAATGAGCAGTTCTTC. The chain has TRBV5-4 and TRBJ2-1; 12 nucleotides align to TRBD2. Germline CDR1 and CDR2: SGHNT and YYREEE (reference sequence). The CDR3 runs 16 residues. The V and J ends lost 5 bases and 3 bases, in that order; junction bases with no gene match: 6.

This clonotype was counted many times. V usage is TRBV7-2 and J usage is TRBJ2-5; D possibly corresponds to TRBD2 (5 bases). The CDR3 runs to 14 residues. V lost 2 bases to trimming and J lost 3 bases, with 10 bases between them. Germline CDR1 is SGHTA and CDR2 is FQGNSA. The CDR3 sequence: CASSLRSGEETQYF. CDR3 bases: TGTGCCAGCAGCTTAAGGAGCGGAGAAGAGACCCAGTACTTC.

This clonotype occurred a few times. J is TRBJ2-1 and V is TRBV28; TRBD2 is a possible D gene (6 bases). Germline CDR1 MDHEN, CDR2 SYDVKM. The CDR3 runs 12 residues. The V end lost 6 bases, the J end lost 4 bases, and 7 bases lay between the germline ends. CDR3 sequence: CASRTSYNEQFF. In nucleotides, the CDR3 is TGTGCCAGCAGGACTAGTTACAATGAGCAGTTCTTC.

The chain links TRBV4-3 to TRBJ2-3; D remains unclear. This CDR3 has 16 residues. The V and J ends lost 1 base and 6 bases respectively, with 17 bases between them. CDR1 and CDR2 (germline): LGHNA, YSLEER. The CDR3 region is CASSQVGPPRRDTQYF. Here the CDR3 DNA reads TGCGCCAGCAGCCAAGTAGGACCACCCCGCCGGGATACGCAGTATTTT.

V usage is TRBV4-3 and J usage is TRBJ2-1; 8 nucleotides match TRBD2. Germline V gives CDR1 LGHNA, CDR2 YSLEER. V dropped 5 bases and J dropped 9; count of bases not matched to a gene: 3. The CDR3 contains 12 residues. The CDR3 is CASSRTSGEQFF. CDR3 nucleotides: TGCGCCAGCAGCAGAACTAGCGGTGAGCAGTTCTTC.

This clonotype occurred a few times. The chain combines TRBV12-3 or TRBV12-4 with TRBJ2-2; 7 nucleotides align to TRBD2. The CDR3 sequence is 17 residues long. After removal of 1 base from V and 2 bases from J, the junction contained 7 bases not matched to a gene. As DNA, the CDR3 is TGTGCCAGCAGTTTAGGGACGGGAGGTTCAAACACCGGGGAGCTGTTTTTT. Encoded protein: CASSLGTGGSNTGELFF.

The chain is built from TRBV28 and TRBJ1-2; D possibly corresponds to TRBD1 (6 bases). Trimming took 2 bases from V and 2 from J, leaving 9 bases between them. Germline V lookup: CDR1 MDHEN, CDR2 SYDVKM. There are 14 residues in the CDR3. The CDR3 DNA follows: TGTGCCAGCAGTTTACCGGACAGAAACTATGGCTACACCTTC. Translating gives CASSLPDRNYGYTF.

This clonotype has more than one count but fewer than ten. The chain carries TRBV6-2 or TRBV6-3 and TRBJ1-2; 7 bases are a match to TRBD1. Trimming at V came to 2 bases and at J to 2 bases, leaving 5 bases not matched to a gene. The length of the CDR3 is 15 residues. Germline lookup yields CDR1 MNHEY and CDR2 SVGEGT. The CDR3: CASSYTTGANYGYTF. The DNA of the CDR3 is TGTGCCAGCAGTTACACCACAGGGGCCAACTATGGCTACACCTTC.

The chain is built from TRBV5-4 and TRBJ2-7; D call uncertain. Trimming stripped 0 bases from V and 5 bases from J, with 3 bases between. The CDR3 contains 11 residues. CDR1 and CDR2 from the germline V gene are SGHNT and YYREEE (reference sequence). The CDR3 sequence is CASSLGHEQYF. CDR3 bases: TGTGCCAGCAGCTTGGGGCACGAGCAGTACTTC.

This rearrangement joins TRBV29-1 to TRBJ1-3; no clear D gene. The V gene's germline CDR1 is SQVTM and CDR2 ANQGSEA. The CDR3 has 17 amino acids. V was pared by 0 bases and J by 0 bases, with 15 bases between. The CDR3 nucleotides read TGCAGCGTTGAAGACGATGAACCGCAACCCTCTGGAAACACCATATATTTT. Amino acid sequence: CSVEDDEPQPSGNTIYF.

The chain uses TRBV4-3 and TRBJ2-1, with 10 positions matching TRBD2. The CDR3 is made up of 18 amino acids. The V segment lost 3 bases and the J segment 1 base; nucleotides outside the gene matches: 9. Germline lookup yields CDR1 LGHNA and CDR2 YSLEER. The CDR3 spells CASSHYIGLAVSYNEQFF. DNA of the CDR3: TGCGCCAGCAGCCATTATATTGGACTAGCGGTTTCCTACAATGAGCAGTTCTTC.